This T cell receptor beta chain was captured by sequencing in a study of cytotoxic CD8 clonotypes in ibrutinib-treated CLL. CDR3 size: 19 residues. The V gene's germline CDR1 is SGHRS and CDR2 YFSETQ. V dropped 2 bases and J dropped 3; count of bases not matched to a gene: 14. With sequencing, the targeted depth ranged from 1 in 200,000 to 1 in 1 million T cells. Assay: immunoSEQ multiplex PCR; the TCRdb copy retains only in-frame clones and omits some. The sample yields some 170,000 clones, roughly 88% seen once. Specimen: PBMCs, collected at disease progression, from a patient treated with ibrutinib. The chain carries TRBV5-1 and TRBJ2-7, with 13 bases matching TRBD2. This clonotype was sampled from a human donor with chronic lymphocytic leukemia. The CDR3 DNA reads as TGCGCCAGCAGCTTAGGGGGCGGCGGACTAGCGGGAGCCGTCTACGAGCAGTACTTC. As protein: CASSLGGGGLAGAVYEQYF.